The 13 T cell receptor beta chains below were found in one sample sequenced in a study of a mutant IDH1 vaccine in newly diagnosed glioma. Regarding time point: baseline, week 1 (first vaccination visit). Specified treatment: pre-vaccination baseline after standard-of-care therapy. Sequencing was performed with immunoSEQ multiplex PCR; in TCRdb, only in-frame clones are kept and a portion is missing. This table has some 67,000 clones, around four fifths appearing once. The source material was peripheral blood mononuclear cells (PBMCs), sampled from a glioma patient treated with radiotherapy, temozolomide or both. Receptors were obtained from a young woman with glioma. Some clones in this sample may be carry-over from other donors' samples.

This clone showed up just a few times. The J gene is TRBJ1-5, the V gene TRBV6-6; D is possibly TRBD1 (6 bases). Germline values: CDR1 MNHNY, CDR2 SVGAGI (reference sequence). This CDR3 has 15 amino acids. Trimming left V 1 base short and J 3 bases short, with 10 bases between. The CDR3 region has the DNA TGTGCCAGCAGTTACTTGGGGGCAAACAATCAGCCCCAGCATTTT. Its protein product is CASSYLGANNQPQHF.

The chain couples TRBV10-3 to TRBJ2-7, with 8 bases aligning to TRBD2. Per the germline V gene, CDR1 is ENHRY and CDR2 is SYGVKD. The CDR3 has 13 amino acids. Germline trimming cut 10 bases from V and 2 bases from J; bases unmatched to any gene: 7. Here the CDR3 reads CATRLARTYEQYF. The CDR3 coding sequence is TGTGCCACGCGACTAGCGCGCACCTACGAGCAGTACTTC.

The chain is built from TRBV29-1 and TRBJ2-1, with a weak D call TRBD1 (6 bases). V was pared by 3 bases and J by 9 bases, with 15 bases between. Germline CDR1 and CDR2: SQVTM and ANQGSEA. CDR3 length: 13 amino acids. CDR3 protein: CSVDWTVGPEQFF. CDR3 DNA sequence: TGCAGCGTTGATTGGACAGTTGGACCTGAGCAGTTCTTC.

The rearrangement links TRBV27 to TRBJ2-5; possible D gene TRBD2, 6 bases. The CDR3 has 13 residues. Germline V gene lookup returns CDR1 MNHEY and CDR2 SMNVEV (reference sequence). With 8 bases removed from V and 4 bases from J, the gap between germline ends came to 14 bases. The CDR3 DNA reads TGTGCCAGCGGGGGGAGAAGAGGAGAGACCCAGTACTTC. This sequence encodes CASGGRRGETQYF.

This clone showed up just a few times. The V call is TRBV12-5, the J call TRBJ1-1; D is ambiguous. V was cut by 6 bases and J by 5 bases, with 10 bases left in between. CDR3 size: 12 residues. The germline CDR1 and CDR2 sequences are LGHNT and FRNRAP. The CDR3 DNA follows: TGTGCTAGTGGGTTTCTCCCAACTGAAGCTTTCTTT. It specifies CASGFLPTEAFF.

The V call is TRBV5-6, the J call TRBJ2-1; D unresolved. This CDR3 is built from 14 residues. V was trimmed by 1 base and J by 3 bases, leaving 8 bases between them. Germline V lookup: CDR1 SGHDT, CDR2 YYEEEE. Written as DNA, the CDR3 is TGTGCCAGCAGCTTGAATTCCCGCTACAATGAGCAGTTCTTC. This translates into CASSLNSRYNEQFF.

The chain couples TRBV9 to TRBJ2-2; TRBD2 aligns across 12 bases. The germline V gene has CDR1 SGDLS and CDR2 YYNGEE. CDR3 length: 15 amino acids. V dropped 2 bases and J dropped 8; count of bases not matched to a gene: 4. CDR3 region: CASSVGLAGQGELFF. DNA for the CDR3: TGTGCCAGCAGCGTTGGACTAGCGGGGCAAGGGGAGCTGTTTTTT.

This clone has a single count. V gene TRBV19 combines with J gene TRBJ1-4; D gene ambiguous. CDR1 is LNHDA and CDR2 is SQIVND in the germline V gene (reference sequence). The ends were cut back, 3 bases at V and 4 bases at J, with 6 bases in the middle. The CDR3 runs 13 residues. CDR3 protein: CASSIQSNEKLFF. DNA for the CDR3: TGTGCCAGTAGTATCCAGAGTAATGAAAAACTGTTTTTT.

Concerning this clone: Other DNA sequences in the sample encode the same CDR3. CDR3 region: CASSLGGNEKLFF. DNA for the CDR3: TGCGCCAGCAGCTTGGGGGGCAATGAAAAACTGTTTTTT. The genes are TRBV5-1 and TRBJ1-4; D is possibly TRBD1 (5 bases). The CDR3 sequence is 13 residues long. The V gene's germline CDR1 is SGHRS and CDR2 YFSETQ. V was trimmed by 0 bases and J by 5 bases, leaving 5 bases between them.

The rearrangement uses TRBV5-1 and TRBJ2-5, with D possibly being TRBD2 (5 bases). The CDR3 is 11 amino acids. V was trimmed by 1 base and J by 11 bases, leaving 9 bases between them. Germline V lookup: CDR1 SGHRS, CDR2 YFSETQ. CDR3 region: CASSLIGEQYF. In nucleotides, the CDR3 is TGCGCCAGCAGCTTGATCGGGGAACAGTACTTC.

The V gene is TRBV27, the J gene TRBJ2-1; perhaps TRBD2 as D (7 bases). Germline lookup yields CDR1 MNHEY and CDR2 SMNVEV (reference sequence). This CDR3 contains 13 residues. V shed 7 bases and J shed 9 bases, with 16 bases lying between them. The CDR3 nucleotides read TGTGCCAGCACCCTAGGGGGGGATTCTGAGCAGTTCTTC. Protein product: CASTLGGDSEQFF.

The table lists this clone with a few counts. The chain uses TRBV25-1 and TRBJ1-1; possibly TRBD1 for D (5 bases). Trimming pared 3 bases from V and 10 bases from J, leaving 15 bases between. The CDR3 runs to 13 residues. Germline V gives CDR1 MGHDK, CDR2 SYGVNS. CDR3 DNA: TGTGCCAGCAGTGATGGAGGGGTAAGCGTAGCTTTCTTT. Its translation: CASSDGGVSVAFF.

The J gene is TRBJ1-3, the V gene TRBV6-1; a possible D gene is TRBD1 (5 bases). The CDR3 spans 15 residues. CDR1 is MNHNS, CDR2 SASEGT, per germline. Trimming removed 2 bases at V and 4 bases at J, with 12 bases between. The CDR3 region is CASSERRGAGNTIYF. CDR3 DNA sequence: TGTGCCAGCAGTGAAAGGAGGGGAGCGGGAAACACCATATATTTT.